The 21 T cell receptor beta chains presented below share a single source sample, sequenced in a study of technical replicates of blood from a handful of donors. Assay used: immunoSEQ multiplex PCR; TCRdb lists only in-frame clones, some missing. The sample has about 80,000 clones; 70% to 90% are singletons. The sequenced sample consisted of T cells isolated from PBMCs. The receptors stem from a human donor in good health.

This chain joins TRBV30 and TRBJ1-2, with a tentative D call TRBD1 (6 bases). The CDR3 contains 13 residues. Germline V gives CDR1 GTSNPN, CDR2 SVGIG (reference sequence). The V end was cut by 5 bases, the J end by 8 bases, with 18 bases between. CDR3 sequence reads: CAWEQGGLWGYTF. In DNA form, the CDR3 reads TGTGCCTGGGAACAGGGAGGGCTCTGGGGCTACACCTTC.

The chain joins TRBV5-4 to TRBJ2-3; TRBD2 agrees at 10 bases. The junction had 0 bases not matched to a gene; V was cut back by 2 bases and J by 6 bases. The CDR3 extends over 13 amino acids. CDR1 is SGHNT, CDR2 YYREEE, per germline (reference sequence). The CDR3 DNA is TGTGCCAGCAGCTTAGCGGGGGGGGATACGCAGTATTTT. Its protein product is CASSLAGGDTQYF.

This chain connects TRBV21-1 to TRBJ2-5; the table's D call, TRBD1, was not checked against the DNA. TRBV21-1 is deemed a pseudogene. The CDR3 sequence is 13 residues long. CDR3 bases: TGTGCCAGCAGGGTAGACAGTGAAGAGACCCAGTACTTC. This gives the protein CASRVDSEETQYF.

V usage is TRBV5-4 and J usage is TRBJ2-5, with D possibly matching TRBD2 (6 bases). The CDR3 runs to 13 residues. CDR1 and CDR2 (germline): SGHNT, YYREEE (reference sequence). With 1 base removed from V and 4 bases from J, the gap between germline ends came to 8 bases. The CDR3 DNA reads as TGTGCCAGCAGCTTGATTAGCGGAGAGACCCAGTACTTC. Protein product: CASSLISGETQYF.

This chain uses TRBV4-2 with TRBJ2-7, with 9 bases aligning to TRBD2. CDR3 length: 16 amino acids. Germline V gene data show CDR1 as LGHNA and CDR2 as YNFKEQ. The ends lost 4 bases at V and 7 bases at J; junction bases unmatched: 14. In DNA form, the CDR3 reads TGTGCCAGCAGCCCGGGTAGGTTAGCGGGAGCGGATGAGCAGTACTTC. This codes for CASSPGRLAGADEQYF.

J is TRBJ2-1 and V is TRBV27; 9 bases agree with TRBD2. The CDR3 has 17 amino acids. Per the germline V gene, CDR1 is MNHEY and CDR2 is SMNVEV (reference sequence). Unmatched junction bases numbered 19, after V lost 6 bases and J lost 10 bases. The CDR3 DNA reads TGTGCCAGCAGGCGAGAACTTAGCGGGAGTTACGTCGGGGAGCAGTTCTTC. Its protein is CASRRELSGSYVGEQFF.

This chain connects TRBV5-4 to TRBJ2-5; TRBD2 agrees at 7 bases. The CDR3 loop spans 13 amino acids. Trimming at V came to 4 bases and at J to 1 base, leaving 1 base not matched to a gene. From germline, CDR1 is SGHNT and CDR2 YYREEE (reference sequence). The CDR3: CASSPSGQETQYF. CDR3 DNA: TGTGCCAGCAGCCCTAGCGGCCAAGAGACCCAGTACTTC. The variable domain in full, with the rest retrieved from reference TRBV5-4 and TRBJ2-5, is ETGVTQSPTHLIKTRGQQVTLRCSSQSGHNTVSWYQQALGQGPQFIFQYYREEENGRGNFPPRFSGLQFPNYSSELNVNALELDDSALYLCASSPSGQETQYFGPGTRLLVL.

V gene TRBV27 combines with J gene TRBJ2-7, with 8 positions matching TRBD1. Germline lookup yields CDR1 MNHEY and CDR2 SMNVEV (reference sequence). The V gene end was trimmed by 0 bases and the J gene end by 3 bases; junction bases not matched to a gene: 4. CDR3 length equals 15 residues. The CDR3 here is CASSLSQGAHYEQYF. The DNA for the CDR3 is TGTGCCAGCAGTTTATCCCAGGGGGCTCACTACGAGCAGTACTTC.

The chain employs TRBV2 and TRBJ2-7; 10 bases agree with TRBD2. The CDR3 has 16 residues. J was trimmed by 2 bases and V by 5 bases; bases with no gene match: 9. CDR1 is SNHLY, CDR2 FYNNEI, per germline. CDR3 protein: CASSTLAGVKTYEQYF. DNA for the CDR3: TGTGCCAGCAGTACTCTAGCGGGAGTCAAGACCTACGAGCAGTACTTC.

V and J are TRBV5-1 and TRBJ1-2, with 7 bases lining up with TRBD1. After removal of 4 bases from V and 3 bases from J, the junction contained 3 bases not matched to a gene. The CDR3 runs to 13 residues. Germline V gene lookup returns CDR1 SGHRS and CDR2 YFSETQ. The chain's CDR3 is CASSGGQDYGYTF. CDR3 nucleotide sequence: TGCGCCAGCAGCGGAGGACAGGACTATGGCTACACCTTC.

The chain links TRBV11-2 to TRBJ1-1, with D possibly matching TRBD1 (5 bases). This CDR3 has 15 amino acids. V was pared by 6 bases and J by 0 bases, with 14 bases between. In germline, CDR1 is SGHAT, CDR2 FQNNGV. The CDR3 loop is CASRKTADLNTEAFF. For the CDR3, the DNA is TGTGCCAGCAGGAAGACAGCTGATTTGAACACTGAAGCTTTCTTT.

The V gene is TRBV28, the J gene TRBJ1-1, with no clear D. The CDR3 contains 15 residues. Trimming cost V 2 bases and J 2 bases, with 12 bases left between them. CDR1 MDHEN and CDR2 SYDVKM come from the germline V gene. CDR3 nucleotides: TGTGCCAGCAGTTTAAGTCGGAGGGCAAACACTGAAGCTTTCTTT. This gives the protein CASSLSRRANTEAFF.

The rearrangement joins TRBV4-3 to TRBJ1-1; TRBD1 is a possible D gene (5 bases). Germline CDR1 is LGHNA and CDR2 is YSLEER. V shed 2 bases and J shed 3 bases, with 10 bases lying between them. The CDR3 totals 14 residues. The CDR3: CASSQLGGYTEAFF. For the CDR3, the DNA is TGCGCCAGCAGCCAACTGGGGGGTTACACTGAAGCTTTCTTT.

J is TRBJ2-1 and V is TRBV6-1, with 11 bases identical to TRBD2. Germline V gene data show CDR1 as MNHNS and CDR2 as SASEGT. V gave up 5 bases and J gave up 13 bases; unmatched junction bases: 13. The CDR3 is 15 residues long. The CDR3 region is CASSLIAGGPLLQFF. CDR3 DNA: TGTGCCAGCAGTTTGATAGCGGGAGGGCCGTTATTACAGTTCTTC.

This clone appeared once. The CDR3 here is CASSLGWTGKSYEQYF. Here the CDR3 DNA reads TGTGCCAGCAGTTTGGGTTGGACAGGCAAGTCCTACGAGCAGTACTTC. The rearrangement joins TRBV28 to TRBJ2-7; the match to TRBD1 covers 7 bases. The CDR3 has 16 amino acids. The germline CDR1 and CDR2 sequences are MDHEN and SYDVKM. The V and J ends lost 3 bases and 1 base, in that order; junction bases with no gene match: 9.

The V gene is TRBV5-4, the J gene TRBJ2-3; D gene uncertain. V lost 1 base and J 0 bases, leaving 3 bases between the germline ends. This CDR3 has 13 residues. The germline V gene encodes CDR1 SGHNT and CDR2 YYREEE (reference sequence). CDR3 protein: CASSLLSTDTQYF. DNA for the CDR3: TGTGCCAGCAGCTTGCTCAGCACAGATACGCAGTATTTT.

Concerning this clone itself: Within the sample, other DNA sequences also encode this same CDR3. The rearrangement uses TRBV27 and TRBJ2-7; perhaps TRBD2 as D (5 bases). The V gene's germline CDR1 is MNHEY and CDR2 SMNVEV (reference sequence). The CDR3 is made up of 12 amino acids. V gave up 2 bases and J gave up 3 bases, with 5 bases separating them. CDR3 coding DNA: TGTGCCAGCAGTTTAGGAGGCTACGAGCAGTACTTC. Translated, it gives CASSLGGYEQYF.

The chain combines TRBV2 with TRBJ2-7; 11 bases are a match to TRBD2. This CDR3 comprises 15 residues. V was clipped by 6 bases and J by 3 bases; unmatched bases: 7. Germline V CDR1 and CDR2: SNHLY, FYNNEI. This CDR3 reads CASRDTSGSNYEQYF. CDR3 coding DNA: TGTGCCAGCAGGGACACTAGCGGGAGTAACTACGAGCAGTACTTC.

This chain connects TRBV13 to TRBJ1-1, with no clear D. V lost 2 bases to trimming and J lost 5 bases, with 3 bases between them. The CDR3 contains 11 residues. In germline, CDR1 is PRHDT, CDR2 FYEKMQ (reference sequence). This CDR3 reads CASSLRTEAFF. For the CDR3, the DNA is TGTGCCAGCAGCTTACGGACTGAAGCTTTCTTT. Based on the CDR3 plus reference TRBV13 and TRBJ1-1, the full variable domain is AAGVIQSPRHLIKEKRETATLKCYPIPRHDTVYWYQQGPGQDPQFLISFYEKMQSDKGSIPDRFSAQQFSDYHSELNMSSLELGDSALYFCASSLRTEAFFGQGTRLTVV.

The rearrangement links TRBV6-1 to TRBJ1-5, with D tentatively TRBD1 (6 bases). The CDR3 has 12 amino acids. The V gene lost 8 bases and the J gene lost 3 bases, with 8 bases spanning the gap. CDR1 and CDR2 from the germline V gene are MNHNS and SASEGT. The CDR3 sequence: CASGQLNQPQHF. The CDR3 bases are TGTGCCAGCGGACAGCTCAATCAGCCCCAGCATTTT.

The rearrangement joins TRBV6-5 to TRBJ1-3; the D is unclear. The CDR3 sequence is 13 residues long. The V gene lost 5 bases and the J gene lost 9 bases, with 14 bases spanning the gap. The germline V gene encodes CDR1 MNHEY and CDR2 SVGAGI. The CDR3 protein is CASSKGTSGTIYF. The CDR3 coding sequence is TGTGCCAGCAGTAAGGGAACGAGCGGCACCATATATTTT.